One sample yielded the 22 T cell receptor beta chains listed below, sequenced in a study of blood T cell repertoires in COVID-19. Profiling relied on immunoSEQ multiplex PCR, and the TCRdb table lists in-frame clones only, not all of them. The table has under 150,000 clones, more than 75% seen once. What was sequenced was peripheral blood. The origin of the receptors is a man in his forties or fifties with acute or convalescent COVID-19.

This clone has only a few counts. The rearrangement uses TRBV2 and TRBJ2-2, with unresolved D. Deletions cut 5 bases from V and 3 bases from J, with 7 bases between. Germline-derived CDR1 and CDR2 are SNHLY and FYNNEI. The CDR3 is 13 residues long. The CDR3 bases are TGTGCCAGCAGTTCCGGTTACACCGGGGAGCTGTTTTTT. Its translation: CASSSGYTGELFF.

The chain couples TRBV7-8 to TRBJ2-7, with D unclear. CDR3 length equals 13 residues. Per the germline V gene, CDR1 is SGHVS and CDR2 is FQNEAQ. Trimming took 4 bases from V and 3 from J, leaving 10 bases between them. The CDR3 is CASSSTRSYEQYF. The CDR3 bases are TGTGCCAGCAGCTCCACCCGGAGCTACGAGCAGTACTTC.

J is TRBJ1-5 and V is TRBV29-1, with a possible D match to TRBD1 (5 bases). Germline-derived CDR1 and CDR2 are SQVTM and ANQGSEA. Trimming stripped 4 bases from V and 0 bases from J, with 10 bases between. CDR3 length: 14 amino acids. This CDR3 is CSVVTQGSNQPQHF. In nucleotides, the CDR3 is TGCAGCGTTGTTACTCAGGGTAGCAATCAGCCCCAGCATTTT.

This clone was detected once. This sequence joins TRBV7-6 and TRBJ2-1; 8 bases match TRBD2. The CDR3 totals 17 residues. The germline V gene has CDR1 SGHVS and CDR2 FNYEAQ. V trimming: 4 bases; J trimming: 0 bases; junction bases outside the gene matches: 8. CDR3: CASSSISGATSYNEQFF. The DNA for the CDR3 is TGTGCCAGCAGCTCAATTAGCGGGGCCACCTCCTACAATGAGCAGTTCTTC.

V and J are TRBV24-1 and TRBJ2-5, with D possibly matching TRBD2 (7 bases). This CDR3 is 13 amino acids long. The germline V and J ends were trimmed by 4 bases and 4 bases, with 9 bases remaining between them. The germline V gene encodes CDR1 KGHDR and CDR2 SFDVKD. The CDR3 sequence is CATSEGGRETQYF. The CDR3 DNA reads TGTGCCACCAGTGAGGGGGGGCGAGAGACCCAGTACTTC.

The V call is TRBV28, the J call TRBJ1-2; 7 nucleotides line up with TRBD1. CDR3 length: 20 residues. CDR1 is MDHEN, CDR2 SYDVKM, per germline. Trimming cost V 3 bases and J 4 bases; bases outside gene matches: 23. CDR3 in amino acids: CASSFSFQGGAVPLSYGYTF. The DNA for the CDR3 is TGTGCCAGCAGTTTTTCCTTTCAAGGGGGCGCAGTACCCCTAAGCTATGGCTACACCTTC.

The genes are TRBV29-1 and TRBJ1-1; no definite D call. There are 12 residues in the CDR3. V lost 7 bases and J 6 bases, leaving 15 bases between the germline ends. CDR1 is SQVTM, CDR2 ANQGSEA, per germline. CDR3 residues: CSARGLVPEAFF. The CDR3 DNA sequence: TGCAGCGCACGTGGCCTAGTCCCTGAAGCTTTCTTT.

J is TRBJ1-4 and V is TRBV21-1; TRBD1, the table's D call, lacks a check against the DNA. TRBV21-1 is reported as a pseudogene. CDR3 length equals 14 residues. The CDR3 region is CANRQAGSNEKLFF. DNA of the CDR3: TGTGCCAACAGACAGGCAGGGTCTAATGAAAAACTGTTTTTT.

The chain combines TRBV10-3 with TRBJ2-5; TRBD2 is a possible D gene (6 bases). Trimming took 8 bases from V and 2 from J, leaving 9 bases between them. Germline CDR1 is ENHRY and CDR2 is SYGVKD. The CDR3 sequence is 12 residues long. CDR3 sequence reads: CAIGAGQETQYF. CDR3 nucleotide sequence: TGTGCCATCGGTGCGGGGCAAGAGACCCAGTACTTC.

The chain recombines TRBV6-5 with TRBJ2-5, with TRBD1 matching over 10 bases. CDR1 MNHEY and CDR2 SVGAGI come from the germline V gene. This CDR3 has 15 residues. Unmatched junction bases numbered 8, after V lost 6 bases and J lost 4 bases. CDR3 sequence reads: CASRGTGELRETQYF. The CDR3, as DNA: TGTGCCAGCAGGGGGACAGGGGAATTACGAGAGACCCAGTACTTC.

The CDR3 here is CASSFTGDLANYGYTF. The CDR3 DNA reads as TGTGCCAGCAGCTTTACAGGGGACCTTGCTAACTATGGCTACACCTTC. The chain employs TRBV5-6 and TRBJ1-2; 7 bases agree with TRBD1. CDR1 and CDR2 from the germline V gene are SGHDT and YYEEEE. CDR3 length: 16 residues. Trimming at V came to 2 bases and at J to 0 bases, leaving 7 bases not matched to a gene.

The V call is TRBV5-5, the J call TRBJ2-5; 11 bases align to TRBD1. Germline lookup yields CDR1 SGHKS and CDR2 YYEKEE (reference sequence). V dropped 0 bases and J dropped 5; count of bases not matched to a gene: 12. The CDR3 consists of 18 residues. The DNA of the CDR3 is TGTGCCAGCAGCTTGGATATAGTCCGGACAGGGGGCCCGGAGACCCAGTACTTC. Protein product: CASSLDIVRTGGPETQYF.

This chain joins TRBV25-1 and TRBJ1-1; tentative D call: TRBD1 (5 bases). The CDR3 has 13 amino acids. V shed 5 bases and J shed 6 bases, with 13 bases lying between them. Germline CDR1 reads MGHDK; CDR2 reads SYGVNS. The DNA of the CDR3 is TGTGCCAGCAGTAGGTACCGGGGGGCTGAAGCTTTCTTT. Amino acid sequence: CASSRYRGAEAFF. Based on the CDR3 plus reference TRBV25-1 and TRBJ1-1, the full variable domain is EADIYQTPRYLVIGTGKKITLECSQTMGHDKMYWYQQDPGMELHLIHYSYGVNSTEKGDLSSESTVSRIRTEHFPLTLESARPSHTSQYLCASSRYRGAEAFFGQGTRLTVV.

The V gene is TRBV4-3, the J gene TRBJ1-5; no clear D. CDR3 length: 17 amino acids. Germline CDR1 is LGHNA and CDR2 is YSLEER. V was trimmed by 1 base and J by 11 bases, leaving 24 bases between them. In nucleotides, the CDR3 is TGCGCCAGCAGCCAAGTTGGTATATCCGAGACTCGGACTTCCCAGCATTTT. Amino acids: CASSQVGISETRTSQHF.

The chain uses TRBV27 and TRBJ2-5; 12 nucleotides line up with TRBD2. Germline lookup yields CDR1 MNHEY and CDR2 SMNVEV (reference sequence). The CDR3 covers 16 residues. Trimming cost V 6 bases and J 0 bases; bases outside gene matches: 5. CDR3 protein: CASRQGTSGYQETQYF. CDR3 bases: TGTGCCAGCAGACAAGGGACTAGCGGGTACCAAGAGACCCAGTACTTC.

V is TRBV24-1 and J is TRBJ2-1; TRBD2 agrees at 8 bases. CDR1 is KGHDR, CDR2 SFDVKD, per germline. The CDR3 is 16 amino acids. Germline trimming cut 3 bases from V and 7 bases from J; bases unmatched to any gene: 10. The CDR3 reads CATSDPDRGGLNEQFF. CDR3 DNA sequence: TGTGCCACCAGTGATCCAGATCGGGGGGGCCTTAATGAGCAGTTCTTC.

This clone showed up just once. This sequence joins TRBV2 and TRBJ2-3; TRBD1 matches at 7 bases. This CDR3 comprises 14 residues. CDR1 and CDR2 from the germline V gene are SNHLY and FYNNEI. Trimming took 3 bases from V and 5 from J; bases not matched to a gene: 5. The CDR3 spells CASSDRTGLDTQYF. CDR3 DNA sequence: TGTGCCAGCAGTGATAGGACAGGCTTAGATACGCAGTATTTT.

This clone was detected a few times. V and J are TRBV12-5 and TRBJ2-1; TRBD2 aligns across 11 bases. This CDR3 has 17 residues. The V gene end was trimmed by 0 bases and the J gene end by 6 bases; junction bases not matched to a gene: 7. Germline V lookup: CDR1 LGHNT, CDR2 FRNRAP. The CDR3, as DNA: TGTGCTAGTGGTTTGGTACTAATTAGCGGGGGGGTCAATGAGCAGTTCTTC. It specifies CASGLVLISGGVNEQFF.

V usage is TRBV30 and J usage is TRBJ2-3; 7 positions match TRBD2. Trimming took 3 bases from V and 0 from J; bases not matched to a gene: 3. The CDR3 is made up of 14 amino acids. CDR1 GTSNPN and CDR2 SVGIG come from the germline V gene (reference sequence). CDR3 sequence reads: CAWRQAGSTDTQYF. CDR3 bases: TGTGCCTGGAGACAAGCGGGAAGCACAGATACGCAGTATTTT.

The chain couples TRBV5-1 to TRBJ1-1; 12 nucleotides agree with TRBD1. Germline CDR1 SGHRS, CDR2 YFSETQ. The CDR3 spans 17 residues. V lost 4 bases and J lost 0; bases outside the gene matches: 7. The CDR3 DNA reads as TGCGCCAGCAGCGGGACAGGGGGCGACTGGGTGAACACTGAAGCTTTCTTT. This translates into CASSGTGGDWVNTEAFF.

This rearrangement joins TRBV10-3 to TRBJ2-3; 10 bases are shared with TRBD2. Losses at the gene ends were 10 bases for V and 2 bases for J; bases not matched to a gene: 6. This CDR3 region has 14 residues. Germline CDR1 is ENHRY and CDR2 is SYGVKD. The CDR3 DNA reads as TGTGCCACGCATAGCGGGGGGTCCACAGATACGCAGTATTTT. Protein: CATHSGGSTDTQYF.

The chain links TRBV2 to TRBJ1-5; D remains ambiguous. Germline V gene data show CDR1 as SNHLY and CDR2 as FYNNEI. V dropped 10 bases and J dropped 2 bases, with 12 bases sitting between them. The CDR3 is 13 residues long. CDR3 sequence (DNA): TGTGCCACTAGCCGTGAGGGCAATCAGCCCCAGCATTTT. Protein: CATSREGNQPQHF.